The entry below describes one TCR beta chain. No antigen is known for it. Just one base apart from a much larger clone, this may be a read error. It was via CD45RO/CCR7/CD25/CD127/CD95/CD27 that CD4+ naive, central memory, regulatory and stem cell-like memory cells were sorted. As every portion of the isolated RNA was reverse transcribed, the sequencing read expressed TCRB transcripts. Measured with immunoSEQ multiplex PCR; TCRdb has only the in-frame clones, and not every one. The sample comprises 300,000 to 350,000 clones, roughly 8% of which are singletons, and 0.44% rests with the top ten. This record comes from a study of beta chain features in type 1 diabetes. Study-level results: For patients, the naive, central memory and Treg TCRB repertoires appeared more alike than for healthy donors.

Input material: central memory CD4+ T cells from blood. The sequence derives from a woman under 30 in good health.

CDR3 residues: CASSLGRNTEAFF. CDR3 nucleotides: TGTGCCAGCAGCTTAGGCAGGAACACTGAAGCTTTCTTT. The chain is built from TRBV11-1 and TRBJ1-1; D remains unclear. V was shortened by 1 base and J by 1 base, with 4 bases between the two germline ends. Germline V gene sequence: CDR1 SGHAT, CDR2 FQDESV (reference sequence). The CDR3 totals 13 residues.